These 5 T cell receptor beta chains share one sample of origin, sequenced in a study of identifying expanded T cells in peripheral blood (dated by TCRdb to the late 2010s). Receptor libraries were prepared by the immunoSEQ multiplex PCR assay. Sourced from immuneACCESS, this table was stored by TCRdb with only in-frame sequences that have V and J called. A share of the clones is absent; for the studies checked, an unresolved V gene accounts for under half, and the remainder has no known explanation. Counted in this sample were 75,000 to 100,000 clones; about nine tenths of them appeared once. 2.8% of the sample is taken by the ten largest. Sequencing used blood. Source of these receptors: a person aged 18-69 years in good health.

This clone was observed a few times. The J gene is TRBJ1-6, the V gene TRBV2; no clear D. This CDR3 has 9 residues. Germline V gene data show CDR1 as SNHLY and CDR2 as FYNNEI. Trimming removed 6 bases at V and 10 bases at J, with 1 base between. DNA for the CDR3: TGTGCCAGCAGATCACCCCTCCACTTT. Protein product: CASRSPLHF.

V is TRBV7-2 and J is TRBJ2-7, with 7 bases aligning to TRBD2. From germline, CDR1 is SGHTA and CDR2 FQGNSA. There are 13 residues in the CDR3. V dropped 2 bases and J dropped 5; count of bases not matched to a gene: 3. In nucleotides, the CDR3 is TGTGCCAGCAGCTTAAAGGGAGGGAACGAGCAGTACTTC. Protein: CASSLKGGNEQYF.

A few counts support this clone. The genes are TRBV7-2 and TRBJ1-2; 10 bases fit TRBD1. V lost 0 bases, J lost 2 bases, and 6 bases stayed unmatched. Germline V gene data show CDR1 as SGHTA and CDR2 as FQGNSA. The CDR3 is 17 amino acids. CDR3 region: CASSLASADRGNYGYTF. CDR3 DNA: TGTGCCAGCAGCTTAGCCTCCGCGGACAGGGGGAACTATGGCTACACCTTC.

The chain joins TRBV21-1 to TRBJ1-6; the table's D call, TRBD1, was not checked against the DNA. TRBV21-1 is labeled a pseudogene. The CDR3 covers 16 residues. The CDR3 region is CASSETRGHYNSPLHF. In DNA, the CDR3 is TGTGCCAGCAGCGAAACAAGGGGACACTATAATTCACCCCTCCACTTT.

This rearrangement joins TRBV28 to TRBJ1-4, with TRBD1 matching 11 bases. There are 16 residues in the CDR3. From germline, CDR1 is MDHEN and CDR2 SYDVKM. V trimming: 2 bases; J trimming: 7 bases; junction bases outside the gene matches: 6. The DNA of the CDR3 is TGTGCCAGCAGTTTACGCGGACAGGGGGCGAGTGAAAAACTGTTTTTT. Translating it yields CASSLRGQGASEKLFF.